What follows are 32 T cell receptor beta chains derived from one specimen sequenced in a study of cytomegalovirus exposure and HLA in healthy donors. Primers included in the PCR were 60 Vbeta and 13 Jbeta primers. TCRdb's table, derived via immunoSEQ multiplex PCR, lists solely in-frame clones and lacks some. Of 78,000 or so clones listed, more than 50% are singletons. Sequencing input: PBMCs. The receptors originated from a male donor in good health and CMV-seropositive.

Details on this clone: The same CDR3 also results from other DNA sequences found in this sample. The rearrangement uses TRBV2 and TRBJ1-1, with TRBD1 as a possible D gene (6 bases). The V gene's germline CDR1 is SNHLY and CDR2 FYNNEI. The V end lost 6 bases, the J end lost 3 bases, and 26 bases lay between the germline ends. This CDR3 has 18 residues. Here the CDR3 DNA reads TGTGCCAGCAGCTGGGGACATAGAGGGGAGGGTCGAGACACTGAAGCTTTCTTT. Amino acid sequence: CASSWGHRGEGRDTEAFF.

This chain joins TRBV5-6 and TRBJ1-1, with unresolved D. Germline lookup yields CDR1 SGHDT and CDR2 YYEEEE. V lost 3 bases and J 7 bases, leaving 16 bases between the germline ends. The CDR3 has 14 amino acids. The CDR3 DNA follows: TGTGCCAGCAGCTGGACGGGAGGGAAAATTGAAGCTTTCTTT. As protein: CASSWTGGKIEAFF.

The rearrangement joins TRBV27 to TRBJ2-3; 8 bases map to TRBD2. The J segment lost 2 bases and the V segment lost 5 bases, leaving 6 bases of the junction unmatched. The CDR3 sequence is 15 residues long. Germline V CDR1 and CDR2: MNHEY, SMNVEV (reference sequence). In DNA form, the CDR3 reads TGTGCCAGCAGTACAGCGGGGGTAACCACAGATACGCAGTATTTT. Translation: CASSTAGVTTDTQYF.

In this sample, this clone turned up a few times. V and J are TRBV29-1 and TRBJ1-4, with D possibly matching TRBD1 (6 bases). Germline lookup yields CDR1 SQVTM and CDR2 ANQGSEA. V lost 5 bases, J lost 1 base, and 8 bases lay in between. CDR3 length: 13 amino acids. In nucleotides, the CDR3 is TGCAGCGTTTTAGGGGGAACTAATGAAAAACTGTTTTTT. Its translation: CSVLGGTNEKLFF.

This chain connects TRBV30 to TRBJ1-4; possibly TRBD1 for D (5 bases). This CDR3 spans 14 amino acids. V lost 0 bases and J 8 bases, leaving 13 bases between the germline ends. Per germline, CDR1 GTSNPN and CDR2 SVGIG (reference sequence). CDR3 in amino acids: CAWSVGGAEEKLFF. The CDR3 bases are TGTGCCTGGAGTGTAGGAGGGGCGGAGGAAAAACTGTTTTTT.

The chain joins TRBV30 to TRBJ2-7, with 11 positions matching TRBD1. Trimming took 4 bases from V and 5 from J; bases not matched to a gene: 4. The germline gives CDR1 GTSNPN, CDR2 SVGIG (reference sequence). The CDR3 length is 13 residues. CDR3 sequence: CAWMRTGGNEQYF. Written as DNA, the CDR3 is TGTGCCTGGATGAGGACAGGGGGCAACGAGCAGTACTTC. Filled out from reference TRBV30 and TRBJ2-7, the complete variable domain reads SQTIHQWPATLVQPVGSPLSLECTVEGTSNPNLYWYRQAAGRGLQLLFYSVGIGQISSEVPQNLSASRPQDRQFILSSKKLLLSDSGFYLCAWMRTGGNEQYFGPGTRLTVT.

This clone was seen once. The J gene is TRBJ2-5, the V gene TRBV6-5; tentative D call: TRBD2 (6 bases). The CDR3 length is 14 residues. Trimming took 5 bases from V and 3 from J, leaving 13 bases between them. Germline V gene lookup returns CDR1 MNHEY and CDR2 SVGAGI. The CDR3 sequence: CASSGFGGEETQYF. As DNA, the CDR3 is TGTGCCAGCAGTGGATTCGGGGGAGAAGAGACCCAGTACTTC.

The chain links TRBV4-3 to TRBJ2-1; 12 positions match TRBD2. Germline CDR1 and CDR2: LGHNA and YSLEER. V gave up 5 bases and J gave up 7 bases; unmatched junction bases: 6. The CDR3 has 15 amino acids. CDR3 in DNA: TGCGCCAGCAGCGGCCTAGCGGGAGGGTCAAATGAGCAGTTCTTC. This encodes CASSGLAGGSNEQFF.

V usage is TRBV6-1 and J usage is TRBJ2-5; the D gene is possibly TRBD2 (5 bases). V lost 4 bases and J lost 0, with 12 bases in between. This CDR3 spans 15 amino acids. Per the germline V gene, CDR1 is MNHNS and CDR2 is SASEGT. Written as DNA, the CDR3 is TGTGCCAGCAGTGGTAGGACTCTGTACCAAGAGACCCAGTACTTC. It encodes CASSGRTLYQETQYF.

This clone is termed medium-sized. CDR3 sequence (DNA): TGTGCCAGCAGCTTCGACAGATTGAACACTGAAGCTTTCTTT. This encodes CASSFDRLNTEAFF. This chain connects TRBV7-9 to TRBJ1-1; a weak D match, TRBD1 (5 bases). Trimming took 3 bases from V and 0 from J, leaving 8 bases between them. The CDR3 has 14 amino acids. Germline V CDR1 and CDR2: SEHNR, FQNEAQ (reference sequence).

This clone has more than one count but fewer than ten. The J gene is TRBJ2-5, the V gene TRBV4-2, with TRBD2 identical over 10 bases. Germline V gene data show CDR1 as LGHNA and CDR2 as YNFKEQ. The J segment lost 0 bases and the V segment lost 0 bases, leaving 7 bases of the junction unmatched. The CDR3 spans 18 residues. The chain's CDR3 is CASSQEEGGLAYQETQYF. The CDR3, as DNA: TGTGCCAGCAGCCAAGAAGAGGGGGGACTAGCGTACCAAGAGACCCAGTACTTC.

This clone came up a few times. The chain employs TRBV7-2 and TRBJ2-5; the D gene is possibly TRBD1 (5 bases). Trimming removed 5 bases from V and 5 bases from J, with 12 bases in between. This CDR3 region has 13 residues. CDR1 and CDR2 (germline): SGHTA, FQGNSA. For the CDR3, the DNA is TGTGCCAGCAGCCTTGGACACGCCGAGACCCAGTACTTC. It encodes CASSLGHAETQYF.

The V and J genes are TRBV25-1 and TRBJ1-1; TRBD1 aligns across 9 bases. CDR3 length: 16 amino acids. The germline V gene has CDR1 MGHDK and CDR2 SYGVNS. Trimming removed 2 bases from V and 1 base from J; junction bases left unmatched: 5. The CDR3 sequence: CASSEVGQGKNTEAFF. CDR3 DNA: TGTGCCAGCAGTGAAGTGGGACAGGGCAAGAACACTGAAGCTTTCTTT.

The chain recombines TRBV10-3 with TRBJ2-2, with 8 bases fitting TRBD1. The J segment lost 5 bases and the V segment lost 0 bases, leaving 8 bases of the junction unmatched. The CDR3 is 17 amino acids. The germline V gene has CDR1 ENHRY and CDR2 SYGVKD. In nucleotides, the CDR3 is TGTGCCATCAGTGAGTCGAGGGATGACAGGGGAACCGGGGAGCTGTTTTTT. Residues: CAISESRDDRGTGELFF.

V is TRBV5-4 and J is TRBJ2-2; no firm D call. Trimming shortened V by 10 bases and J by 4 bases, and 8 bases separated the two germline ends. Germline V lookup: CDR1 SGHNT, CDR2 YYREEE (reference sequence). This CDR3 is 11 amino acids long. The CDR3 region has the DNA TGTGCCTTAGTCGGCACCGGGGAGCTGTTTTTT. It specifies CALVGTGELFF.

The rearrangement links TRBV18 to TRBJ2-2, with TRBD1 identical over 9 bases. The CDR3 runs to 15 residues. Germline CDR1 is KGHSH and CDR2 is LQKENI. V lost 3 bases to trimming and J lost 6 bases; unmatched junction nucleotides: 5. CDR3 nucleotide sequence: TGTGCCAGCTCACCGGGACAGGGTAACGCCGGGGAGCTGTTTTTT. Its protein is CASSPGQGNAGELFF. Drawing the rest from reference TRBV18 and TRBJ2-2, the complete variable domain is NAGVMQNPRHLVRRRGQEARLRCSPMKGHSHVYWYRQLPEEGLKFMVYLQKENIIDESGMPKERFSAEFPKEGPSILRIQQVVRGDSAAYFCASSPGQGNAGELFFGEGSRLTVL.

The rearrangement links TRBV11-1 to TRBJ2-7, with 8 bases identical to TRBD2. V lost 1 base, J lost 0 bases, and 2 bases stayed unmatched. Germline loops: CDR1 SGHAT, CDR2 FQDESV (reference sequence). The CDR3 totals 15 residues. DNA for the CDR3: TGTGCCAGCAGCTTAGTAAGCGGGGGCTCCTACGAGCAGTACTTC. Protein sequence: CASSLVSGGSYEQYF. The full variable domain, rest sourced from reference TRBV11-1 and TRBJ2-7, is EAEVAQSPRYKITEKSQAVAFWCDPISGHATLYWYRQILGQGPELLVQFQDESVVDDSQLPKDRFSAERLKGVDSTLKIQPAELGDSAMYLCASSLVSGGSYEQYFGPGTRLTVT.

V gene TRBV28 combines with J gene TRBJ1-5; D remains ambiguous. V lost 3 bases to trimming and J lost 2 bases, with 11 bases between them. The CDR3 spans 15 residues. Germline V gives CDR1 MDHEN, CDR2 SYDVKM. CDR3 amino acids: CASSFPGSGNQPQHF. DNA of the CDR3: TGTGCCAGCAGTTTTCCGGGGTCGGGCAATCAGCCCCAGCATTTT.

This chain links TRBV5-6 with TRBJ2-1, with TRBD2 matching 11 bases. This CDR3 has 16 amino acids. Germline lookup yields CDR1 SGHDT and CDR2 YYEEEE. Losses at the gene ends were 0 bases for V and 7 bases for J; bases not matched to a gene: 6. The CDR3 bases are TGTGCCAGCAGCTTGGATAGCGGGAGGGCGCTAAATGAGCAGTTCTTC. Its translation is CASSLDSGRALNEQFF.

The CDR3 bases are TGTGCCAGCAGCGTCAGGGGTGTGAACACTGAAGCTTTCTTT. Its protein product is CASSVRGVNTEAFF. The V and J genes are TRBV6-1 and TRBJ1-1; possibly TRBD1 for D (6 bases). V lost 6 bases and J lost 0, with 11 bases in between. Germline V gives CDR1 MNHNS, CDR2 SASEGT. The CDR3 has 14 residues.

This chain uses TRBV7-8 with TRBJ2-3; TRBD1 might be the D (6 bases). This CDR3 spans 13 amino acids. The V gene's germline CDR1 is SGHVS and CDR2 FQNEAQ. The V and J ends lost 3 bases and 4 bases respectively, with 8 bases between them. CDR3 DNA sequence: TGTGCCAGCAGCTTCCCAGGGGCAGATACGCAGTATTTT. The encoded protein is CASSFPGADTQYF.

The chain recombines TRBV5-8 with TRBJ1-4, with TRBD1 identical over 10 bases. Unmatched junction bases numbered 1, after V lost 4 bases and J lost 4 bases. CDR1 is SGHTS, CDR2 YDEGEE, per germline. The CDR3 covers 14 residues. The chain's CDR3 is CASSRDRGNEKLFF. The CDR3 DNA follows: TGTGCCAGCAGCCGGGACAGGGGTAATGAAAAACTGTTTTTT.

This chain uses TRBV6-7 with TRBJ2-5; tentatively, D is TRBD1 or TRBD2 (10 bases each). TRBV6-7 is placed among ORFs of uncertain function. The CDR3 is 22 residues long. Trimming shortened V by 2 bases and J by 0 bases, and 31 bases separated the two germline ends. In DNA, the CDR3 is TGTGCCAGCAGTTACCCCGGGACAGGGGTTAGCGGGAGGAGGGTAAACCAAGAGACCCAGTACTTC. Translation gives CASSYPGTGVSGRRVNQETQYF.

This CDR3 is CASRPLGDYLYNEQFF. The DNA for the CDR3 is TGTGCCAGCAGGCCCTTGGGGGACTACTTGTACAATGAGCAGTTCTTC. The gene calls are TRBV25-1 and TRBJ2-1; TRBD2 matches 7 bases. CDR1 MGHDK and CDR2 SYGVNS come from the germline V gene. With 6 bases clipped from V and 4 bases from J, the junction kept 12 bases outside the gene matches. This CDR3 is built from 16 residues.

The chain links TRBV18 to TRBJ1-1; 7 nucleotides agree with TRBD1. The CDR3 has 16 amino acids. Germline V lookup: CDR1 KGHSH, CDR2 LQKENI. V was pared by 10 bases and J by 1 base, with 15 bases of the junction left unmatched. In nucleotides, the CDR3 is TGTGCCACCTCTACCTCGACAGGGAAGGGGAACACTGAAGCTTTCTTT. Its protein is CATSTSTGKGNTEAFF. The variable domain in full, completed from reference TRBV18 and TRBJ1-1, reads NAGVMQNPRHLVRRRGQEARLRCSPMKGHSHVYWYRQLPEEGLKFMVYLQKENIIDESGMPKERFSAEFPKEGPSILRIQQVVRGDSAAYFCATSTSTGKGNTEAFFGQGTRLTVV.

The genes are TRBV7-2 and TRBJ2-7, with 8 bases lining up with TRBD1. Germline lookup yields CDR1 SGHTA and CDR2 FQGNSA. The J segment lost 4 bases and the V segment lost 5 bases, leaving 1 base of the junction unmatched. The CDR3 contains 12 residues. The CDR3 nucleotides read TGTGCCAGCAGCCACAGGGGGTACGAGCAGTACTTC. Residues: CASSHRGYEQYF.

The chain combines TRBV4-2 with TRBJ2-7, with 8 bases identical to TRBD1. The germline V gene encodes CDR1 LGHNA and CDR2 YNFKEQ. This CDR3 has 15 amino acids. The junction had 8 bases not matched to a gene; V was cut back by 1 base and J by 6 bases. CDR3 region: CASSQGAGGTGEQYF. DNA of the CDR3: TGTGCCAGCAGCCAAGGGGCAGGGGGCACGGGCGAGCAGTACTTC.

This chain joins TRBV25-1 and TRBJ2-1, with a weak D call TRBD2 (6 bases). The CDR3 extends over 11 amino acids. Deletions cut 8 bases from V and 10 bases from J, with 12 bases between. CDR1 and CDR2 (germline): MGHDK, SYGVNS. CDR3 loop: CASGAGYEQFF. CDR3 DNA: TGTGCCAGCGGGGCGGGATACGAGCAGTTCTTC.

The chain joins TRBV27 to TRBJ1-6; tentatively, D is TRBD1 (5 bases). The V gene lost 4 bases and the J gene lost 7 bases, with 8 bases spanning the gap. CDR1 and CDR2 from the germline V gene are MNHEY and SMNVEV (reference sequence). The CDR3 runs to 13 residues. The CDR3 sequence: CASSWGGNSPLHF. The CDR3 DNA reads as TGTGCCAGCAGTTGGGGGGGAAATTCACCCCTCCACTTT.

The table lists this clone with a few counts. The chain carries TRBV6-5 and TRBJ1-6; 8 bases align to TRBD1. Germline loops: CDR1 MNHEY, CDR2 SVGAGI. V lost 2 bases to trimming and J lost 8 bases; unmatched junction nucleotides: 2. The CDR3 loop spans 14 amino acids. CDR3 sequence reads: CASSYGTGYSPLHF. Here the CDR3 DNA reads TGTGCCAGCAGTTACGGGACAGGTTATTCACCCCTCCACTTT.

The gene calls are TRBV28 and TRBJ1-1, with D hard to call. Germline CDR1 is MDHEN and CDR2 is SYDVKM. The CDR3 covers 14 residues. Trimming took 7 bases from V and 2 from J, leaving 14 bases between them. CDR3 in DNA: TGTGCCAGCACCCTGGGGAGGGTTAACACTGAAGCTTTCTTT. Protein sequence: CASTLGRVNTEAFF.

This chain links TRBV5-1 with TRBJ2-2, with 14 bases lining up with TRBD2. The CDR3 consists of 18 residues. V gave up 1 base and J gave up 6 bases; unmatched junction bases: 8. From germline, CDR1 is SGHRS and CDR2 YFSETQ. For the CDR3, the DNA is TGCGCCAGCAGCTTGTTTGGGACTAGCGGGAGAGGGGCCGGGGAGCTGTTTTTT. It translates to CASSLFGTSGRGAGELFF.